This TCR beta chain was recorded in a study of blood T cell repertoires in COVID-19. Across the whole study: The samples span acute and convalescent COVID-19 from the United States, Italy and Spain.

Clones were read by immunoSEQ multiplex PCR, and TCRdb kept only the in-frame ones, dropping some. Of roughly 250,000 clones listed, around nine tenths were seen once; the top ten hold 1.9%. This clone is medium-sized within its sample. The TCR was taken from a woman between 18 and 29 years old who had recovered from COVID-19. The sample taken for sequencing was PBMCs or T cells enriched from blood (not recorded which).

CDR3 nucleotides: TGTGCCAGCAGTGACGCGATCCCTCGGGACACCGGGGAGCTGTTTTTT. Translating it yields CASSDAIPRDTGELFF. This rearrangement joins TRBV2 to TRBJ2-2; D is unresolved. The CDR3 has 16 residues. Trimming removed 3 bases from V and 3 bases from J, with 14 bases in between. The germline gives CDR1 SNHLY, CDR2 FYNNEI.